Below are 29 T cell receptor beta chains sequenced from a single sample in a study of cytomegalovirus exposure and HLA in healthy donors. The PCR had 60 Vbeta and 13 Jbeta primers. Only in-frame clones appear in the TCRdb table, and some are missing; sequencing was by immunoSEQ multiplex PCR. The table has approximately 91,000 clones, under 75% seen once. Sequenced sample: PBMCs. These receptors came from a female donor in good health and CMV-seronegative.

This chain links TRBV19 with TRBJ2-1; 7 nucleotides align to TRBD2. The CDR3 sequence is 14 residues long. Germline-derived CDR1 and CDR2 are LNHDA and SQIVND (reference sequence). V lost 4 bases to trimming and J lost 4 bases; unmatched junction nucleotides: 4. CDR3 in amino acids: CASSKSGTYNEQFF. For the CDR3, the DNA is TGTGCCAGTAGTAAAAGCGGGACTTACAATGAGCAGTTCTTC.

The chain links TRBV30 to TRBJ2-1; 10 bases line up with TRBD1. V trimming: 0 bases; J trimming: 10 bases; junction bases outside the gene matches: 6. Germline loops: CDR1 GTSNPN, CDR2 SVGIG (reference sequence). The CDR3 runs to 14 residues. The CDR3 coding sequence is TGTGCCTGGAGTGTAATCGACAGGGGGCCCGAGCAGTTCTTC. Translating gives CAWSVIDRGPEQFF.

V gene TRBV30 combines with J gene TRBJ1-2, with D unclear. Trimming cost V 5 bases and J 1 base, with 8 bases left between them. The germline CDR1 and CDR2 sequences are GTSNPN and SVGIG (reference sequence). The CDR3 consists of 12 residues. The DNA of the CDR3 is TGTGCCTGGGGGCCCTTTAACTATGGCTACACCTTC. Protein sequence: CAWGPFNYGYTF.

This chain links TRBV7-2 with TRBJ2-5, with D possibly matching TRBD2 (5 bases). The CDR3 extends over 13 amino acids. In germline, CDR1 is SGHTA, CDR2 FQGNSA. The V and J ends lost 3 bases and 3 bases respectively, with 8 bases between them. The CDR3 here is CASSFEREETQYF. CDR3 nucleotide sequence: TGTGCCAGCAGCTTTGAGAGGGAAGAGACCCAGTACTTC.

This clone was seen a handful of times. The V call is TRBV13, the J call TRBJ2-5, with a weak D call TRBD2 (6 bases). V was pared by 2 bases and J by 9 bases, with 19 bases between. This CDR3 spans 15 amino acids. The germline V gene encodes CDR1 PRHDT and CDR2 FYEKMQ (reference sequence). CDR3 sequence: CASSLRRGVPSAQYF. The CDR3 DNA reads as TGTGCCAGCAGCTTACGTCGCGGGGTCCCTTCGGCCCAGTACTTC.

The chain recombines TRBV25-1 with TRBJ2-3; TRBD2 is a possible D gene (6 bases). This CDR3 has 15 residues. Trimming left V 9 bases short and J 4 bases short, with 20 bases between. Germline CDR1 and CDR2: MGHDK and SYGVNS. The CDR3: CASMPSGEGPDTQYF. CDR3 nucleotide sequence: TGTGCCAGTATGCCGTCGGGAGAAGGGCCAGATACGCAGTATTTT.

This clone was seen a single time. The chain recombines TRBV5-1 with TRBJ2-7; 7 nucleotides match TRBD1. Germline assignment: CDR1 SGHRS and CDR2 YFSETQ. CDR3 length equals 15 residues. With 0 bases clipped from V and 0 bases from J, the junction kept 3 bases outside the gene matches. The CDR3 loop reads CASSLDRGSSYEQYF. DNA for the CDR3: TGCGCCAGCAGCTTGGACAGGGGAAGCTCCTACGAGCAGTACTTC. The variable domain in full, with the rest retrieved from reference TRBV5-1 and TRBJ2-7, is KAGVTQTPRYLIKTRGQQVTLSCSPISGHRSVSWYQQTPGQGLQFLFEYFSETQRNKGNFPGRFSGRQFSNSRSEMNVSTLELGDSALYLCASSLDRGSSYEQYFGPGTRLTVT.

The V and J genes are TRBV13 and TRBJ2-3, with TRBD2 identical over 10 bases. Germline CDR1 is PRHDT and CDR2 is FYEKMQ (reference sequence). The CDR3 runs to 17 residues. The junction had 5 bases not matched to a gene; V was cut back by 0 bases and J by 2 bases. CDR3 in amino acids: CASSLGLAGGNTDTQYF. CDR3 bases: TGTGCCAGCAGCTTAGGGTTAGCGGGGGGCAACACAGATACGCAGTATTTT.

V and J are TRBV7-2 and TRBJ2-3, with unresolved D. V lost 5 bases to trimming and J lost 0 bases, with 15 bases between them. This CDR3 has 16 residues. Germline lookup yields CDR1 SGHTA and CDR2 FQGNSA. The CDR3 loop reads CASSPSSVTSTDTQYF. DNA of the CDR3: TGTGCCAGCAGCCCCTCGTCGGTCACTAGCACAGATACGCAGTATTTT.

The chain is built from TRBV7-9 and TRBJ1-1; tentative D call: TRBD1 (6 bases). Germline CDR1 and CDR2: SEHNR and FQNEAQ (reference sequence). The CDR3 runs 14 residues. V lost 5 bases, J lost 7 bases, and 17 bases lay in between. The DNA of the CDR3 is TGTGCCAGCAGCATAACAGGGCTTCGAAATGAAGCTTTCTTT. Translation: CASSITGLRNEAFF.

The chain uses TRBV28 and TRBJ2-6; the match to TRBD2 covers 7 bases. V dropped 6 bases and J dropped 1; count of bases not matched to a gene: 6. The germline V gene has CDR1 MDHEN and CDR2 SYDVKM. The CDR3 runs to 16 residues. The CDR3: CASSPGGESGANVLTF. The CDR3, as DNA: TGTGCCAGCAGCCCTGGGGGGGAGTCTGGGGCCAACGTCCTGACTTTC.

The genes are TRBV5-4 and TRBJ2-5; no firm D call. Trimming cost V 0 bases and J 4 bases, with 4 bases left between them. CDR3 size: 12 residues. The V gene's germline CDR1 is SGHNT and CDR2 YYREEE (reference sequence). As DNA, the CDR3 is TGTGCCAGCAGCTTGGGGAGAGAGACCCAGTACTTC. This encodes CASSLGRETQYF.

The chain uses TRBV15 and TRBJ1-1; D gene ambiguous. Trimming stripped 0 bases from V and 2 bases from J, with 10 bases between. Germline CDR1 and CDR2: LNHNV and YYDKDF (reference sequence). The CDR3 is 15 residues long. The CDR3 loop is CATSRDYSENTEAFF. In DNA form, the CDR3 reads TGTGCCACCAGCAGAGATTACAGTGAAAACACTGAAGCTTTCTTT.

CDR3 DNA sequence: TGTGCCAGCAGCTTCGGGACAGGGAGGATTCAGTACTTC. Translation: CASSFGTGRIQYF. V usage is TRBV7-9 and J usage is TRBJ2-4; 9 positions match TRBD1. This CDR3 comprises 13 residues. Germline V gives CDR1 SEHNR, CDR2 FQNEAQ (reference sequence). With V trimmed by 3 bases and J by 10 bases, 4 bases remained unmatched.

Concerning this clone itself: Other nucleotide sequences from this sample produce the same CDR3. The J gene is TRBJ2-7, the V gene TRBV30; 8 bases map to TRBD1. J gave up 10 bases and V 3 bases, and 8 bases lay outside the gene matches. The CDR3 extends over 12 amino acids. The V gene's germline CDR1 is GTSNPN and CDR2 SVGIG (reference sequence). The CDR3 DNA is TGTGCCTGGAGGCCGGACAGGGCCGAACAGTACTTC. Translating it yields CAWRPDRAEQYF.

The chain uses TRBV30 and TRBJ2-2; D gene unclear. CDR1 and CDR2 from the germline V gene are GTSNPN and SVGIG (reference sequence). V lost 5 bases, J lost 15 bases, and 16 bases lay in between. The CDR3 spans 11 residues. CDR3 coding DNA: TGTGCCTGGGCAGACGGGTTGTCGTTGTTTTTT. As protein: CAWADGLSLFF.

The V and J genes are TRBV7-2 and TRBJ1-5; no definite D call. Trimming took 3 bases from V and 5 from J, leaving 11 bases between them. This CDR3 contains 14 residues. Germline CDR1 reads SGHTA; CDR2 reads FQGNSA. CDR3 in amino acids: CASSFGTGDQPQHF. CDR3 coding DNA: TGTGCCAGCAGCTTCGGAACGGGAGATCAGCCCCAGCATTTT.

This sequence joins TRBV7-9 and TRBJ1-6; D unclear. The CDR3 covers 15 residues. V dropped 1 base and J dropped 10 bases, with 14 bases sitting between them. Germline V CDR1 and CDR2: SEHNR, FQNEAQ (reference sequence). This chain's CDR3 is CASSLVWEGGSPLHF. The DNA of the CDR3 is TGTGCCAGCAGCTTAGTGTGGGAGGGAGGCTCACCCCTCCACTTT.

This sequence joins TRBV19 and TRBJ2-2, with 7 bases lining up with TRBD1. Germline V CDR1 and CDR2: LNHDA, SQIVND (reference sequence). CDR3 length equals 16 residues. The V segment lost 7 bases and the J segment 6 bases; nucleotides outside the gene matches: 14. The CDR3 DNA sequence: TGTGCCAGTATCCTGAGGGCAGGGGGTCGGGCCGGGGAGCTGTTTTTT. Amino acid sequence: CASILRAGGRAGELFF.

V usage is TRBV18 and J usage is TRBJ1-5; weak D call: TRBD1 (5 bases). V lost 6 bases, J lost 3 bases, and 12 bases lay in between. Germline V gene lookup returns CDR1 KGHSH and CDR2 LQKENI. The CDR3 loop spans 14 amino acids. The CDR3 sequence: CASSDRDYNQPQHF. In DNA, the CDR3 is TGTGCCAGCTCCGACCGGGACTACAATCAGCCCCAGCATTTT.

The chain recombines TRBV5-1 with TRBJ2-2, with 7 positions matching TRBD1. Germline CDR1 reads SGHRS; CDR2 reads YFSETQ. The CDR3 has 15 residues. V lost 5 bases, J lost 4 bases, and 8 bases stayed unmatched. The CDR3 nucleotides read TGCGCCAGCAGAAGACAGGGATTGACCACCGGGGAGCTGTTTTTT. Protein product: CASRRQGLTTGELFF.

This chain uses TRBV9 with TRBJ1-6, with TRBD1 as a possible D gene (6 bases). Germline CDR1 is SGDLS and CDR2 is YYNGEE. The V gene lost 3 bases and the J gene lost 4 bases, with 17 bases spanning the gap. The CDR3 extends over 17 amino acids. This chain's CDR3 is CASSAAPGQTYNSPLHF. The CDR3 DNA reads TGTGCCAGCAGCGCCGCCCCGGGACAAACTTATAATTCACCCCTCCACTTT.

This chain connects TRBV9 to TRBJ2-3; 7 positions agree with TRBD2. CDR3 size: 15 residues. V trimming: 1 base; J trimming: 4 bases; junction bases outside the gene matches: 6. The germline V gene encodes CDR1 SGDLS and CDR2 YYNGEE. CDR3 bases: TGTGCCAGCAGCGTATGGGGCGGGAGATCAGATACGCAGTATTTT. It yields the protein CASSVWGGRSDTQYF.

The CDR3 loop reads CASKRGLNEQYF. CDR3 DNA: TGTGCCAGCAAAAGGGGGCTCAACGAGCAGTACTTC. This chain joins TRBV2 and TRBJ2-7; 7 positions match TRBD1. The V and J ends lost 7 bases and 5 bases, in that order; junction bases with no gene match: 5. The CDR3 sequence is 12 residues long. Germline V lookup: CDR1 SNHLY, CDR2 FYNNEI.

A single count supports this clone. The CDR3 bases are TGTGCCAGCAGCACGGGACAGGGAAGTGCTGAAGCTTTCTTT. This sequence encodes CASSTGQGSAEAFF. J is TRBJ1-1 and V is TRBV5-6, with 9 bases matching TRBD1. V dropped 4 bases and J dropped 6; count of bases not matched to a gene: 7. Germline values: CDR1 SGHDT, CDR2 YYEEEE. This CDR3 comprises 14 residues.

In this sample, this clone turned up a few times. This sequence joins TRBV4-2 and TRBJ1-1; 7 bases fit TRBD1. The ends lost 10 bases at V and 11 bases at J; junction bases unmatched: 10. The germline gives CDR1 LGHNA, CDR2 YNFKEQ. The CDR3 length is 11 residues. CDR3 sequence: CATSRPGQAFF. The CDR3, as DNA: TGTGCCACCTCTAGACCGGGACAGGCTTTCTTT.

V usage is TRBV5-4 and J usage is TRBJ2-7; D is undetermined. CDR3 size: 14 residues. Per germline, CDR1 SGHNT and CDR2 YYREEE (reference sequence). Trimming took 2 bases from V and 5 from J, leaving 14 bases between them. In DNA, the CDR3 is TGTGCCAGCAGCTTTTTGGGCAGTCACAACGAGCAGTACTTC. Translation gives CASSFLGSHNEQYF.

This rearrangement joins TRBV6-1 to TRBJ2-1; D is perhaps TRBD2 (5 bases). From germline, CDR1 is MNHNS and CDR2 SASEGT. The V and J ends lost 6 bases and 6 bases respectively, with 6 bases between them. The CDR3 has 11 amino acids. The CDR3 sequence is CASRRANEQFF. CDR3 nucleotide sequence: TGTGCCAGCAGGAGGGCCAATGAGCAGTTCTTC.

This chain uses TRBV27 with TRBJ2-3, with 8 bases fitting TRBD1. Germline-derived CDR1 and CDR2 are MNHEY and SMNVEV (reference sequence). Germline trimming cut 7 bases from V and 2 bases from J; bases unmatched to any gene: 14. The CDR3 has 17 residues. The CDR3 reads CASTTRAGQGNTDTQYF. The CDR3 bases are TGTGCCAGCACTACTCGGGCCGGACAGGGAAACACAGATACGCAGTATTTT.